The entry below describes one T cell receptor (beta chain). What antigen it recognizes has not been identified. Base qualities were left out, and no much larger clone turns up one base away. TCR CDR3 regions were amplified from genomic DNA by multiplex PCR using the deep immunoSEQ assay. Genomic DNA extracted from each cell subset was distributed evenly over all wells of several immunoSEQ 96-well plates, and each plate served as one replicate. For sorted subsets, 150 to 250 ng of genomic DNA, equivalent to some 30,000 T cell genomes, went into each replicate PCR. Purified libraries were measured with a Qubit 3.0 fluorometer, size-checked on a Bioanalyzer 2100, and measured again with the KAPA Library Quantification kit. A separate single-read 150-cycle Illumina NextSeq 550 flow cell was used to sequence each immunoSEQ 96-well plate. On the study's bioinformatics: Because the immunoSEQ output held only junctional sequences and lacked quality scores, the filtering could not match the filtering applied to full-length reads. To assign V/J genes and CDR3, sequences were annotated using PyIR, a Python wrapper for IgBLAST v1.9, with IMGT germline references. Any read was removed if the V/J assignment was weak (E-value above 1e-6), the CDR3 was missing, or the read contained stop codons, out-of-frame junctions, or ambiguous translated residues. V3J clonotypes were defined as sequences sharing an identical inferred V gene, J gene, and CDR3 amino acid sequence. Percentage overlap between repertoires was computed as shared unique clonotypes divided by the size of the smaller repertoire. Three approaches were used to assess repertoire richness: RTK rarefaction, the Chao1 estimator, and Recon v2.1 estimates of unobserved clonotypes. Generation probabilities for all TCRbeta clonotypes obtained by the gDNA method from a handful of donors were computed using OLGA. Held by TCRdb, this immuneACCESS table contains in-frame sequences only and omits some clones. Under half of the omission traces to an unresolved V gene where checked; the cause of the rest is unknown. The V and J calls and clone size were taken over from that table, and D and trimming were inferred from the DNA. In all, the sample holds roughly 2.2 million clones, and roughly 92% of those were seen once. Approximately 0.4% of the sample lies in the top ten.

The source of the sample is a study of shared clonotypes between healthy human individuals (dated by TCRdb to 2020 to 2021). About the full investigation: The cohort comprised a couple of women and a few men aged 18 to 49 years. Libraries were prepared and TCR repertoires were sequenced by different laboratories using diverse techniques, in order to increase sequencing depth and limit assay-specific biases. For each donor, CD4 naive and CD4 memory were each given three plates, CD8 naive was given two plates, and CD8 memory was given one plate. Per donor, leukapheresis produced somewhere between about 0.9 and 9 billion PBMCs. To estimate repertoire size and how much clonotype sharing occurs between individuals, the study deeply sequenced the blood TCR repertoires of several healthy adults. The paper as a whole reports these results and caveats: Even with the large sequencing depth, rarefaction of the sorted-subset datasets indicated that sequencing was incomplete. Estimated clonotype richness was generally larger for naive than for memory subsets. Compared with non-shared clonotypes, the clonotypes found in all four sorted-subset donors had higher generation probabilities. About 4.5% of naive CD4, roughly 3.6% of naive CD8, 2% to 2.5% of memory CD4, and 0.4% of memory CD8 clonotypes were shared across a few donors. Only blood was sampled, and tissue TCR repertoires likely differ from those in blood. Because the study included a small number of donors, the genetic and exposure-history diversity represented was limited. Pairwise subsampling indicated that sequencing depth was expected to affect the degree of clonotype sharing among donors.

CDR1 and CDR2 are read off the germline V gene as MDHEN and SYDVKM. For this chain, trimming is 4 bases at the V end and 4 bases at the J end, and the number of junction bases without a gene match is 6. The CDR3 goes from the cysteine to the phenylalanine over 15 residues. The kept DNA is CDR3 alone, 45 bases in frame from the first base. The donors were healthy, HIV-negative adults who had no recently reported acute infections or vaccinations. Every donor was a Caucasian adult residing in Nashville, Tennessee, USA. Magnetic negative selection was used to enrich CD4+ T cells, after which naive cells were positively selected on CD45RA and the negative fraction became the memory subset. After blood collection by leukapheresis, PBMCs were isolated using Ficoll-Histopaque density gradient centrifugation and then cryopreserved in the vapor phase of liquid nitrogen. Purity and quantity of every magnetically sorted T cell population were checked by analytical flow cytometry. Genomic DNA was isolated from every sorted fraction and measured by UV absorbance on a Nanodrop 2000c.

The chain links TRBV28 with TRBJ2-2; 7 bases in between match TRBD2. The origin of this receptor is a man younger than 35 in good health. Some clones in this sample may be carry-over from other donors' samples. The sequencing sample was made of naive CD4+ T cells from PBMCs. Per the publication, the cell subset or site label means: CD45RA+ positively selected. The CDR3 in this case is CASSSGGWSTGELFF. The DNA sequence is as follows: TGTGCCAGCAGTTCCGGGGGGTGGAGCACCGGGGAGCTGTTTTTT.